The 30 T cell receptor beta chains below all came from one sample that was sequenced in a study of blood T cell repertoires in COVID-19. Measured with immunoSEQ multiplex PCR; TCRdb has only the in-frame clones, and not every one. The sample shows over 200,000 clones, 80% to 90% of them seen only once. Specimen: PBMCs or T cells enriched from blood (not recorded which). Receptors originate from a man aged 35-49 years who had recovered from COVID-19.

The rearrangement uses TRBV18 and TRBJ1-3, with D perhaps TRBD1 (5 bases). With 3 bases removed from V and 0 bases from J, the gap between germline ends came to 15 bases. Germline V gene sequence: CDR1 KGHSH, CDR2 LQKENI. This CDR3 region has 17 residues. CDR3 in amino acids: CASSPGGAANSGNTIYF. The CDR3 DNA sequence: TGTGCCAGCTCACCCGGGGGAGCGGCCAACTCTGGAAACACCATATATTTT.

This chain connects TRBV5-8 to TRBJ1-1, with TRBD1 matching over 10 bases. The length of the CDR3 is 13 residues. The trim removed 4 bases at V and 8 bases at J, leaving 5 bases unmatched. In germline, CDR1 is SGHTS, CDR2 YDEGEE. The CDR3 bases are TGTGCCAGCAGCCCGGGGACAGGGGCGGAAGCTTTCTTT. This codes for CASSPGTGAEAFF.

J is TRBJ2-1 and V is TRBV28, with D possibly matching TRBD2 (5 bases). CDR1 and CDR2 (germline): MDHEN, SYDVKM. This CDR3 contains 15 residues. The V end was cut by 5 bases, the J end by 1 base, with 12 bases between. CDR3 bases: TGTGCCAGCAGTCCTGCTACGGGGTCCTACAATGAGCAGTTCTTC. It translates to CASSPATGSYNEQFF.

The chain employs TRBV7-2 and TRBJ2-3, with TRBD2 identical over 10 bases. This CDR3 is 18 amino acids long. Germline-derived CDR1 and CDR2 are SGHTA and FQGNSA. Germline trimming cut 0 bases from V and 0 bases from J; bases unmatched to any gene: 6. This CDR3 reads CASSLARTSGKSTDTQYF. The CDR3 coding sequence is TGTGCCAGCAGCTTAGCGAGGACTAGCGGCAAAAGCACAGATACGCAGTATTTT.

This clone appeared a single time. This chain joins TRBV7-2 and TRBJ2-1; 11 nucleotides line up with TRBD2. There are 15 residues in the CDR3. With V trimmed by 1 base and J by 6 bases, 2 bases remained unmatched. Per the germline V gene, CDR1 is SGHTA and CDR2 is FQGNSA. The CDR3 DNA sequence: TGTGCCAGCAGCTTAGTAGCGGGAGGGCCCAATGAGCAGTTCTTC. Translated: CASSLVAGGPNEQFF.

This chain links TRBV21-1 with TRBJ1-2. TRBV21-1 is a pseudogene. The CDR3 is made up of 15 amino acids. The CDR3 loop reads CASSDRGGGNYGYTF. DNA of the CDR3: TGTGCCAGCAGCGACCGCGGGGGGGGGAACTATGGCTACACCTTC.

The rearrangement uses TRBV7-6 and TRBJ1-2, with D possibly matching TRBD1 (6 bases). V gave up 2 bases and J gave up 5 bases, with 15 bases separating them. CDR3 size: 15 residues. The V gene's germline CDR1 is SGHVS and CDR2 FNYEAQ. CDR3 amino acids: CASSLYSQGKYGYTF. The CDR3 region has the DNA TGTGCCAGCAGCTTATATTCGCAGGGGAAATATGGCTACACCTTC.

The CDR3 is CASSPTTGGRWGGYTF. Here the CDR3 DNA reads TGTGCCAGTAGTCCGACGACAGGGGGCCGTTGGGGTGGCTACACCTTC. The genes are TRBV19 and TRBJ1-2, with 10 positions matching TRBD1. The CDR3 contains 16 residues. CDR1 and CDR2 (germline): LNHDA, SQIVND (reference sequence). J was trimmed by 7 bases and V by 5 bases; bases with no gene match: 13.

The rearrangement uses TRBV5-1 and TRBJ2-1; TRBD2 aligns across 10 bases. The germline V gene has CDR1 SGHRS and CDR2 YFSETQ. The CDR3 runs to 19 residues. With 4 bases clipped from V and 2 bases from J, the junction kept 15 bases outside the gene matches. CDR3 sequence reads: CASSLDWLAGVGAYNEQFF. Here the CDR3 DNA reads TGCGCCAGCAGCCTGGACTGGCTAGCGGGAGTCGGCGCCTACAATGAGCAGTTCTTC.

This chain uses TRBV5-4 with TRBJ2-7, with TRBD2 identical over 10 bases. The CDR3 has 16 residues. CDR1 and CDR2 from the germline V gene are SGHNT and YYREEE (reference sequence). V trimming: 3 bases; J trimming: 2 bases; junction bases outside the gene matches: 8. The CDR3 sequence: CASSSRSGGFPYEQYF. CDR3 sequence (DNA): TGTGCCAGCAGCTCCCGTAGCGGGGGGTTTCCCTACGAGCAGTACTTC.

DNA of the CDR3: TGTGCCAGCACCGACAGGGACGGGGGCTATGGCTACACCTTC. Translation: CASTDRDGGYGYTF. This chain uses TRBV2 with TRBJ1-2; the match to TRBD1 covers 7 bases. Germline loops: CDR1 SNHLY, CDR2 FYNNEI. The CDR3 covers 14 residues. V lost 7 bases to trimming and J lost 4 bases; unmatched junction nucleotides: 9.

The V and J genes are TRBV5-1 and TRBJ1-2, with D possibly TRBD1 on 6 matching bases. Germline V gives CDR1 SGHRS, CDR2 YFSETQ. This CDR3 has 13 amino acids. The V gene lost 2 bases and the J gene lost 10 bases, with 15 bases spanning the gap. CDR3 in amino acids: CASSLSPGHLYTF. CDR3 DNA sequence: TGCGCCAGCAGCTTAAGTCCGGGACACCTCTACACCTTC.

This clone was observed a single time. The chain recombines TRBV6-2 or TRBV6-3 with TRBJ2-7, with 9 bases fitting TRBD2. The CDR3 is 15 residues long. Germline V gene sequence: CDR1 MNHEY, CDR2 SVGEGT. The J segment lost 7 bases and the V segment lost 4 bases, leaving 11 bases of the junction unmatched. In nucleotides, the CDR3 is TGTGCCAGCAGTTTCCAAGCGGGAGGTAAGGCGGAGCAGTACTTC. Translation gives CASSFQAGGKAEQYF.

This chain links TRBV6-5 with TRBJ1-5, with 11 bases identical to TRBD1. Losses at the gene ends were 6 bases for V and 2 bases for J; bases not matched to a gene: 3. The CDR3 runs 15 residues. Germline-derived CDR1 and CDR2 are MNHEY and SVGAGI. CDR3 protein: CASSRTGGGNQPQHF. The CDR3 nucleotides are TGTGCCAGCAGCCGGACAGGGGGCGGCAATCAGCCCCAGCATTTT.

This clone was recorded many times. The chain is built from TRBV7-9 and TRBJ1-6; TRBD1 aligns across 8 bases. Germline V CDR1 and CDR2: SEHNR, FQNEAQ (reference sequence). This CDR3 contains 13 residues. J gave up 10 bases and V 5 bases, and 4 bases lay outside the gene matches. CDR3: CASSGQGDSPLHF. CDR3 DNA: TGTGCCAGCAGCGGACAGGGCGACTCACCCCTCCACTTT.

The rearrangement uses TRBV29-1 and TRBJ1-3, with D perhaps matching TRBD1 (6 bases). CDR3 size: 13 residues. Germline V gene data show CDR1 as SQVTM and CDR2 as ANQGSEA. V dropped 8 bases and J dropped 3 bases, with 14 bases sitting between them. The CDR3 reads CSYTGMVGNTIYF. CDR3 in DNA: TGCAGCTACACAGGGATGGTTGGAAACACCATATATTTT.

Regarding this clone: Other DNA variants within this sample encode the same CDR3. The CDR3 DNA reads TGTGCCAGCAGTTTGGCTGGCAATCAGCCCCAGCATTTT. This translates into CASSLAGNQPQHF. The genes are TRBV27 and TRBJ1-5; D is ambiguous. Trimming stripped 3 bases from V and 2 bases from J, with 5 bases between. This CDR3 spans 13 amino acids. Germline values: CDR1 MNHEY, CDR2 SMNVEV (reference sequence).

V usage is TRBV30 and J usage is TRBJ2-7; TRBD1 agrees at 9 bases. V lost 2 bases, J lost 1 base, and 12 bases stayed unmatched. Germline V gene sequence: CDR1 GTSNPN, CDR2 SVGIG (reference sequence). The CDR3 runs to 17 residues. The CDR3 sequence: CAWSLRLTGGRSYEQYF. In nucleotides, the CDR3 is TGTGCCTGGAGTCTCCGATTGACAGGGGGAAGATCCTACGAGCAGTACTTC.

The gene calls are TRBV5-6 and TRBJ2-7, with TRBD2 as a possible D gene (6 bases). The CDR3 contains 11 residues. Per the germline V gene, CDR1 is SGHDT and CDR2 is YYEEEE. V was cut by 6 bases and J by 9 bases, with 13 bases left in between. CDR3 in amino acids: CASTRGTTQYF. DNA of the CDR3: TGTGCCAGCACCCGGGGGACCACGCAGTACTTC. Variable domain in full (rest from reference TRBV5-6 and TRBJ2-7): DAGVTQSPTHLIKTRGQQVTLRCSPKSGHDTVSWYQQALGQGPQFIFQYYEEEERQRGNFPDRFSGHQFPNYSSELNVNALLLGDSALYLCASTRGTTQYFGPGTRLTVT.

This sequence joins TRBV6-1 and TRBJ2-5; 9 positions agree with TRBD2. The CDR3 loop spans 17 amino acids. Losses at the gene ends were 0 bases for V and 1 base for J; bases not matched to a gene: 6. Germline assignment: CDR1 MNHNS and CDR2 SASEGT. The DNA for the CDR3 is TGTGCCAGCAGTGAAGCGCGGCTAGCGGGGCTCCAAGAGACCCAGTACTTC. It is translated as CASSEARLAGLQETQYF.

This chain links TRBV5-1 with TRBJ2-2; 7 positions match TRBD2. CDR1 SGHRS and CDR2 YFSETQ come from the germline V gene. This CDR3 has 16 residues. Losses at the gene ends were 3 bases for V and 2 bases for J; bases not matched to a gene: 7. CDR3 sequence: CASSWETSRNTGELFF. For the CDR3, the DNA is TGCGCCAGCAGCTGGGAGACTAGCAGAAACACCGGGGAGCTGTTTTTT. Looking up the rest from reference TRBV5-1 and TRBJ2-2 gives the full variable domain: KAGVTQTPRYLIKTRGQQVTLSCSPISGHRSVSWYQQTPGQGLQFLFEYFSETQRNKGNFPGRFSGRQFSNSRSEMNVSTLELGDSALYLCASSWETSRNTGELFFGEGSRLTVL.

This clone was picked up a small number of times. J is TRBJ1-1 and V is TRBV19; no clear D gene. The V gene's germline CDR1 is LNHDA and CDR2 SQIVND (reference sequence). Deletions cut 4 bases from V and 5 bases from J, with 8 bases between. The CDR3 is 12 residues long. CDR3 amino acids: CASSTEVTEAFF. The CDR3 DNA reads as TGTGCCAGTAGTACTGAGGTAACTGAAGCTTTCTTT.

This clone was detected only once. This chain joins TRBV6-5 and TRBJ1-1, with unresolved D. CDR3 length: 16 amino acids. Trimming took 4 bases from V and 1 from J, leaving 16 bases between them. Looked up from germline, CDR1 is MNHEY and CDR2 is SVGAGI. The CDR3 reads CASSFGSLIRNTEAFF. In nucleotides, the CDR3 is TGTGCCAGCAGTTTCGGGAGTCTTATTCGGAACACTGAAGCTTTCTTT.

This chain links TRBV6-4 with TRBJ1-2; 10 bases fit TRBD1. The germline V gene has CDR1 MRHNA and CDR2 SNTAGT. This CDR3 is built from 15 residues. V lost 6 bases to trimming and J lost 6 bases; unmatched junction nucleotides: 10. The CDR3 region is CASRLRDRGAHGYTF. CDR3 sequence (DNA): TGTGCCAGCAGACTCCGGGACAGGGGAGCCCATGGCTACACCTTC.

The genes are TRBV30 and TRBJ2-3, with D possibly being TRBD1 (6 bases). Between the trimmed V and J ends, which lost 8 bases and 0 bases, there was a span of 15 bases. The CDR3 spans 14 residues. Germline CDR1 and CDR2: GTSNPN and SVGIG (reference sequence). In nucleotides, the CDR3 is TGTGCCCGGAAGTCAAGGGGGAGCACAGATACGCAGTATTTT. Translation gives CARKSRGSTDTQYF.

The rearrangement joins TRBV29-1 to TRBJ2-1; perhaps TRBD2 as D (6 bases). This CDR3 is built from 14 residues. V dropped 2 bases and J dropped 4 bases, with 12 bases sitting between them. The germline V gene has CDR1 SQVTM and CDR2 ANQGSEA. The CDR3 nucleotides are TGCAGCGTTGAAATGTTCGGGAGTTACAATGAGCAGTTCTTC. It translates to CSVEMFGSYNEQFF.

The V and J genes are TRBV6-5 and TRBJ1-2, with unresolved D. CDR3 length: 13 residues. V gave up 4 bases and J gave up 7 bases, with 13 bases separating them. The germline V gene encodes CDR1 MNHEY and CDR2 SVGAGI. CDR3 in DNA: TGTGCCAGCAGTTCCCGGGAGAAGACTGGCTACACCTTC. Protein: CASSSREKTGYTF.

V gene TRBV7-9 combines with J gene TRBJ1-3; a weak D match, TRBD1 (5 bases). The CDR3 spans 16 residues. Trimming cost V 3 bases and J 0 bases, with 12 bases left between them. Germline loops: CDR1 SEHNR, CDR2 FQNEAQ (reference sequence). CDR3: CASSLTQVSSGNTIYF. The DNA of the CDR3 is TGTGCCAGCAGCTTGACACAGGTTTCCTCTGGAAACACCATATATTTT.

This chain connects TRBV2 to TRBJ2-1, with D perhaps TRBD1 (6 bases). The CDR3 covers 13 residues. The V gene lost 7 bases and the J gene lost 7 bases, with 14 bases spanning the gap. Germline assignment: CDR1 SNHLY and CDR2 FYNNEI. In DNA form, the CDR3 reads TGTGCCAGCAACACATTTCAGGGGAATGAGCAGTTCTTC. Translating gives CASNTFQGNEQFF.

CDR3 amino acids: CASSPKTSGRANTGELFF. The CDR3 coding sequence is TGTGCCAGCTCACCTAAGACTAGCGGGAGGGCGAACACCGGGGAGCTGTTTTTT. The J gene is TRBJ2-2, the V gene TRBV18, with 14 positions matching TRBD2. V shed 3 bases, J shed 0 bases, and the junction held 3 bases outside the gene matches. Looked up from germline, CDR1 is KGHSH and CDR2 is LQKENI. This CDR3 has 18 residues.